The 30 T cell receptor beta chains given below trace back to one sample, sequenced in a study of technical replicates of blood from four donors. Produced via immunoSEQ multiplex PCR; TCRdb's table is partial and in-frame only. The sample holds approximately 79,000 clones; 95% to 98% are singletons and the top ten take approximately 0.32%. The sample consisted of T cells isolated from PBMCs. The receptors originated from a human donor in good health.

The V call is TRBV9, the J call TRBJ2-3, with 11 bases matching TRBD2. The CDR3 has 15 amino acids. Germline lookup yields CDR1 SGDLS and CDR2 YYNGEE. V lost 3 bases to trimming and J lost 5 bases; unmatched junction nucleotides: 5. CDR3: CASSADSGRGDTQYF. The DNA of the CDR3 is TGTGCCAGCAGCGCTGATAGCGGGAGGGGAGATACGCAGTATTTT.

The V call is TRBV28, the J call TRBJ1-1, with TRBD1 as a possible D gene (5 bases). Germline V gives CDR1 MDHEN, CDR2 SYDVKM. The CDR3 totals 12 residues. Trimming cost V 8 bases and J 1 base, with 8 bases left between them. CDR3 sequence: CASRTGNTEAFF. The DNA of the CDR3 is TGTGCCAGCCGTACAGGGAACACTGAAGCTTTCTTT.

The genes are TRBV10-3 and TRBJ2-5, with TRBD2 as a possible D gene (6 bases). V lost 11 bases and J 7 bases, leaving 11 bases between the germline ends. Looked up from germline, CDR1 is ENHRY and CDR2 is SYGVKD. The CDR3 sequence is 10 residues long. Written as DNA, the CDR3 is TGTGCCTCTGGGGAGGTGACCCAGTACTTC. It translates to CASGEVTQYF.

This chain links TRBV7-3 with TRBJ1-1; D unresolved. V was cut by 6 bases and J by 5 bases, with 13 bases left in between. The length of the CDR3 is 13 residues. The germline V gene has CDR1 SGHTA and CDR2 FQGTGA. Here the CDR3 reads CASRENGVTEAFF. In nucleotides, the CDR3 is TGTGCCAGCAGGGAGAACGGGGTAACTGAAGCTTTCTTT.

This clone was seen a single time. The chain links TRBV15 to TRBJ2-1; weak D call: TRBD2 (6 bases). The CDR3 consists of 15 residues. Per the germline V gene, CDR1 is LNHNV and CDR2 is YYDKDF (reference sequence). V lost 4 bases, J lost 1 base, and 11 bases lay in between. The CDR3 coding sequence is TGTGCCACCAGCATCGGGAGTACTTCCTACAATGAGCAGTTCTTC. Its protein product is CATSIGSTSYNEQFF. Combining the CDR3 with reference TRBV15 and TRBJ2-1 gives the whole variable domain DAMVIQNPRYQVTQFGKPVTLSCSQTLNHNVMYWYQQKSSQAPKLLFHYYDKDFNNEADTPDNFQSRRPNTSFCFLDIRSPGLGDTAMYLCATSIGSTSYNEQFFGPGTRLTVL.

The chain couples TRBV14 to TRBJ2-1; 12 positions match TRBD2. J lost 6 bases, V lost 5 bases, and 20 bases had no gene match. The CDR3 sequence is 20 residues long. CDR1 is SGHDN and CDR2 is FVKESK in the germline V gene. CDR3 residues: CASSKRRTGQLAGGSNEQFF. The CDR3 DNA sequence: TGTGCCAGCAGCAAACGACGGACAGGGCAACTAGCGGGGGGTTCCAATGAGCAGTTCTTC.

V is TRBV6-6 and J is TRBJ1-5, with TRBD1 as a possible D gene (5 bases). CDR3 length: 13 residues. The V gene lost 7 bases and the J gene lost 8 bases, with 15 bases spanning the gap. CDR1 is MNHNY, CDR2 SVGAGI, per germline (reference sequence). The chain's CDR3 is CASTSREFKPQHF. CDR3 in DNA: TGTGCCAGCACCTCCAGGGAATTCAAGCCCCAGCATTTT.

J is TRBJ2-3 and V is TRBV30; D may be TRBD2 (6 bases). CDR1 and CDR2 (germline): GTSNPN, SVGIG (reference sequence). V lost 8 bases, J lost 3 bases, and 6 bases lay in between. This CDR3 is built from 10 residues. The CDR3 region is CAGGTDTQYF. The CDR3 bases are TGTGCCGGGGGGACAGATACGCAGTATTTT.

The CDR3 nucleotides read TGTGCCAGCAGTCTAGGCTACGAGCAGTACTTC. It yields the protein CASSLGYEQYF. This chain joins TRBV27 and TRBJ2-7; D ambiguous. V was shortened by 5 bases and J by 3 bases, with 5 bases between the two germline ends. CDR3 length: 11 residues. Germline V lookup: CDR1 MNHEY, CDR2 SMNVEV (reference sequence).

The chain couples TRBV6-5 to TRBJ2-7; TRBD1 agrees at 7 bases. V was clipped by 2 bases and J by 5 bases; unmatched bases: 9. From germline, CDR1 is MNHEY and CDR2 SVGAGI. The CDR3 covers 15 residues. The CDR3 region has the DNA TGTGCCAGCAGTTACCCCGGGGACAGAATCCACGAGCAGTACTTC. Translation gives CASSYPGDRIHEQYF.

This rearrangement joins TRBV6-5 to TRBJ2-2; D gene ambiguous. Germline lookup yields CDR1 MNHEY and CDR2 SVGAGI. Deletions cut 9 bases from V and 2 bases from J, with 7 bases between. The CDR3 is made up of 12 amino acids. The CDR3 nucleotides are TGTGCCAGTTCCAGAAACACCGGGGAGCTGTTTTTT. Translating it yields CASSRNTGELFF.

V is TRBV27 and J is TRBJ2-2; 7 bases agree with TRBD1. Losses at the gene ends were 4 bases for V and 4 bases for J; bases not matched to a gene: 6. This CDR3 spans 15 amino acids. Germline assignment: CDR1 MNHEY and CDR2 SMNVEV (reference sequence). CDR3 in amino acids: CASSYTGESTGELFF. The CDR3, as DNA: TGTGCCAGCAGTTATACAGGGGAAAGCACCGGGGAGCTGTTTTTT.

V and J are TRBV25-1 and TRBJ2-7; D possibly corresponds to TRBD1 (7 bases). The germline V gene has CDR1 MGHDK and CDR2 SYGVNS. This CDR3 is 13 amino acids long. Deletions cut 4 bases from V and 7 bases from J, with 14 bases between. The CDR3 is CASSASSGGEQYF. DNA of the CDR3: TGTGCCAGCAGTGCGTCCTCAGGGGGGGAGCAGTACTTC.

This chain connects TRBV27 to TRBJ1-1; D unclear. Germline-derived CDR1 and CDR2 are MNHEY and SMNVEV (reference sequence). The CDR3 spans 13 residues. V was clipped by 5 bases and J by 3 bases, with 10 bases between them. The DNA of the CDR3 is TGTGCCAGCAGTCAGATCCGGGACACTGAAGCTTTCTTT. Residues: CASSQIRDTEAFF.

V and J are TRBV2 and TRBJ2-1; 11 bases line up with TRBD2. Germline loops: CDR1 SNHLY, CDR2 FYNNEI. The CDR3 sequence is 16 residues long. V lost 6 bases, J lost 0 bases, and 4 bases stayed unmatched. CDR3 nucleotide sequence: TGTGCCAGCAGGTTTACTAGCGGGAGCTCCTACAATGAGCAGTTCTTC. This sequence encodes CASRFTSGSSYNEQFF.

The sample holds one count of this clone. The CDR3 nucleotides read TGTGCCAGTAGTATAGAGTCGGGTCAGCCCCAGCATTTT. It encodes CASSIESGQPQHF. The chain links TRBV19 to TRBJ1-5; the D is unclear. V lost 0 bases to trimming and J lost 6 bases, with 6 bases between them. In germline, CDR1 is LNHDA, CDR2 SQIVND (reference sequence). The CDR3 totals 13 residues.

This chain links TRBV7-9 with TRBJ2-7, with D possibly TRBD1 on 5 matching bases. The CDR3 is 12 amino acids. V shed 10 bases and J shed 0 bases, with 10 bases lying between them. Germline V lookup: CDR1 SEHNR, CDR2 FQNEAQ (reference sequence). The DNA of the CDR3 is TGTGCCACCGAGGACACCTCCTACGAGCAGTACTTC. It yields the protein CATEDTSYEQYF.

As regards this clone: The junction departs from germline at one end; a sequencing error may be responsible. The chain carries TRBV7-7 and TRBJ2-5; D is perhaps TRBD2 (6 bases). The CDR3 is 14 residues long. Per germline, CDR1 SSHAT and CDR2 FNYEAQ (reference sequence). CDR3: CASSPLTSQETQYF. CDR3 bases: TGTGCTAGCAGCCCTTTGACTAGCCAAGAGACCCAGTACTTC.

The chain has TRBV10-1 and TRBJ2-2; 7 bases align to TRBD2. J was trimmed by 4 bases and V by 4 bases; bases with no gene match: 3. The germline V gene encodes CDR1 WNHNN and CDR2 SYGVQD (reference sequence). CDR3 length: 14 residues. The DNA for the CDR3 is TGCGCCAGCAGTGCTACGGGGGGCACCGGGGAGCTGTTTTTT. As protein: CASSATGGTGELFF.

The chain links TRBV18 to TRBJ2-2; TRBD1 might be the D (6 bases). V was clipped by 2 bases and J by 2 bases, with 12 bases between them. Germline V CDR1 and CDR2: KGHSH, LQKENI. This CDR3 spans 16 amino acids. CDR3 in amino acids: CASSPFNRVNTGELFF. DNA for the CDR3: TGTGCCAGCTCACCATTTAACAGGGTTAACACCGGGGAGCTGTTTTTT.

This chain connects TRBV10-2 to TRBJ2-1, with 11 positions matching TRBD2. The CDR3 loop spans 17 amino acids. Germline V gene sequence: CDR1 WSHSY, CDR2 SAAADI. The J segment lost 7 bases and the V segment lost 5 bases, leaving 13 bases of the junction unmatched. The CDR3, as DNA: TGCGCCAGCAGTAACGGGATACTAGCGGGAGTTGGGAATGAGCAGTTCTTC. As protein: CASSNGILAGVGNEQFF.

The J gene is TRBJ1-1, the V gene TRBV7-6; TRBD1 is a possible D gene (6 bases). CDR3 length equals 13 residues. The germline CDR1 and CDR2 sequences are SGHVS and FNYEAQ. V was shortened by 5 bases and J by 1 base, with 8 bases between the two germline ends. CDR3 in amino acids: CASSKQGNTEAFF. The CDR3 bases are TGTGCCAGCAGCAAACAGGGGAACACTGAAGCTTTCTTT.

This chain uses TRBV7-8 with TRBJ2-7; D perhaps matches TRBD2 (6 bases). V was pared by 1 base and J by 4 bases, with 14 bases between. The germline gives CDR1 SGHVS, CDR2 FQNEAQ. The CDR3 is 15 amino acids. CDR3 DNA sequence: TGTGCCAGCAGCTTAGGTAGGGGAGGATTTTACGAGCAGTACTTC. Amino acids: CASSLGRGGFYEQYF.

The chain links TRBV6-1 to TRBJ1-4; TRBD1 aligns across 8 bases. The germline gives CDR1 MNHNS, CDR2 SASEGT. The CDR3 covers 13 residues. V shed 10 bases and J 4 bases; nucleotides not matched to a gene: 5. The CDR3 loop reads CATRTGNNEKLFF. CDR3 in DNA: TGTGCCACCAGGACAGGGAATAATGAAAAACTGTTTTTT.

The gene calls are TRBV5-1 and TRBJ2-3, with 9 nucleotides matching TRBD2. The V gene end was trimmed by 0 bases and the J gene end by 7 bases; junction bases not matched to a gene: 6. Germline CDR1 reads SGHRS; CDR2 reads YFSETQ. This CDR3 has 15 residues. Here the CDR3 DNA reads TGCGCCAGCAGCTTGGATGGTAGCGGGAGCAATACGCAGTATTTT. Translation gives CASSLDGSGSNTQYF.

The V and J genes are TRBV19 and TRBJ1-4; tentatively, D is TRBD1 (6 bases). V shed 8 bases and J shed 8 bases, with 9 bases lying between them. The CDR3 extends over 11 amino acids. Germline lookup yields CDR1 LNHDA and CDR2 SQIVND (reference sequence). CDR3 sequence: CASSQGEKLFF. CDR3 coding DNA: TGTGCCAGTTCCCAGGGGGAAAAACTGTTTTTT.

V gene TRBV6-1 combines with J gene TRBJ1-2, with D perhaps TRBD1 (6 bases). Trimming took 4 bases from V and 3 from J, leaving 9 bases between them. CDR1 MNHNS and CDR2 SASEGT come from the germline V gene. The CDR3 runs 13 residues. This chain's CDR3 is CASSGTDYYGYTF. In DNA form, the CDR3 reads TGTGCCAGCAGTGGGACAGACTACTATGGCTACACCTTC.

This clone was counted once. The rearrangement joins TRBV7-6 to TRBJ2-1, with 7 bases that match TRBD2. Germline V gene sequence: CDR1 SGHVS, CDR2 FNYEAQ. The CDR3 is made up of 16 amino acids. Trimming took 0 bases from V and 6 from J; bases not matched to a gene: 8. CDR3 DNA sequence: TGTGCCAGCAGCTTAGCGCGGCGGGAGAGTAGCAATGAGCAGTTCTTC. This translates into CASSLARRESSNEQFF.

The V and J genes are TRBV9 and TRBJ2-1, with D tentatively TRBD2 (6 bases). From germline, CDR1 is SGDLS and CDR2 YYNGEE. V shed 0 bases and J shed 6 bases, with 13 bases lying between them. The CDR3 runs 15 residues. In DNA form, the CDR3 reads TGTGCCAGCAGCGTAGGAGGCCTGGGGGGCAATGAGCAGTTCTTC. This encodes CASSVGGLGGNEQFF. Looking up the rest from reference TRBV9 and TRBJ2-1 gives the full variable domain: DSGVTQTPKHLITATGQRVTLRCSPRSGDLSVYWYQQSLDQGLQFLIQYYNGEERAKGNILERFSAQQFPDLHSELNLSSLELGDSALYFCASSVGGLGGNEQFFGPGTRLTVL.

The chain joins TRBV4-1 to TRBJ1-1; 7 bases are shared with TRBD1. V shed 4 bases, J shed 6 bases, and the junction held 14 bases outside the gene matches. The germline V gene encodes CDR1 MGHRA and CDR2 YSYEKL. The CDR3 is made up of 16 amino acids. CDR3 nucleotides: TGCGCCAGCAGCCTCGCGGGCACAGGGGCAGGGCCTGAAGCTTTCTTT. Protein sequence: CASSLAGTGAGPEAFF.